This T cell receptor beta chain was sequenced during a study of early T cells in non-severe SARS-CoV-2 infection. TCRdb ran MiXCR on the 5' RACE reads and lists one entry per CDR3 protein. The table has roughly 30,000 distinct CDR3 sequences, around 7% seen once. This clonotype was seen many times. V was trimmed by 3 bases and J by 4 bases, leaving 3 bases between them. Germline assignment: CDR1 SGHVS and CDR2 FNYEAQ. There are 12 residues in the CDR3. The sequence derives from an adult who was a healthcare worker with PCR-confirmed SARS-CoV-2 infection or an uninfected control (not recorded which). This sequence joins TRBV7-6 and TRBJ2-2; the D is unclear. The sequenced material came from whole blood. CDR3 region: CASSLATGELFF. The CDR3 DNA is TGTGCCAGCAGCTTGGCCACCGGGGAGCTGTTTTTT.